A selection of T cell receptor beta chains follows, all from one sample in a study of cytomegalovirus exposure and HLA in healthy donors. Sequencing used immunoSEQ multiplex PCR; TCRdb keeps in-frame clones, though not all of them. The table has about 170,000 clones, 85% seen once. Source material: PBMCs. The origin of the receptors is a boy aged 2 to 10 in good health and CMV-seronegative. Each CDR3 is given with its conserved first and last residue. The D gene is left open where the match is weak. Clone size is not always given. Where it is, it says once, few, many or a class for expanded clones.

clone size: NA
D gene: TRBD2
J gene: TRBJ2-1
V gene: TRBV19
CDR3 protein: CASTGLAGGKQFF
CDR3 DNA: TGTGCCAGTACCGGACTAGCGGGGGGGAAGCAGTTCTTC

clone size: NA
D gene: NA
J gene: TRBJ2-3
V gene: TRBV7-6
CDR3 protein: CASRGAGVDTDTQYF
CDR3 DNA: TGTGCCAGCAGGGGGGCAGGGGTTGACACAGATACGCAGTATTTT

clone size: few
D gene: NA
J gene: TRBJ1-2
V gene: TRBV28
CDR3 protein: CASSFTEGYGYTF
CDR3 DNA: TGTGCCAGCAGTTTTACCGAGGGCTATGGCTACACCTTC

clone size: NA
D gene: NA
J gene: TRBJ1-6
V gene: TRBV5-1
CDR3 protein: CASRLETYNSPLHF
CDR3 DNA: TGCGCCAGCAGGCTCGAGACATATAATTCACCCCTCCACTTT

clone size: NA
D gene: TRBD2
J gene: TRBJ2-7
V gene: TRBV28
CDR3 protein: CATLGAGELGEQYF
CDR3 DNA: TGTGCCACCCTAGGGGCGGGAGAACTGGGGGAGCAGTACTTC

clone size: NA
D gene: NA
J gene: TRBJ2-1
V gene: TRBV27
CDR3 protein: CASSLYNEQFF
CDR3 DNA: TGTGCCAGCAGTCTCTACAATGAGCAGTTCTTC

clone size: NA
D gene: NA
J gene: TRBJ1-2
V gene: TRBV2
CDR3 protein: CASSETGNYGYTF
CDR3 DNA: TGTGCCAGCAGTGAAACCGGTAACTATGGCTACACCTTC

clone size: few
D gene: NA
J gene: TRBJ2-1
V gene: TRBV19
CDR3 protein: CASSIAGDPYNEQFF
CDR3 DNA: TGTGCCAGTAGTATAGCAGGGGACCCCTACAATGAGCAGTTCTTC

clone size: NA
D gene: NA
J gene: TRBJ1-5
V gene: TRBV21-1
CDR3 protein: CASSKKGPRGEQPQHF
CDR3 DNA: TGTGCCAGCAGCAAAAAAGGGCCCAGGGGGGAACAGCCCCAGCATTTT

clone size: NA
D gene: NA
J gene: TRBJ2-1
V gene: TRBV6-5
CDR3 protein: CASSLSLSSYNEQFF
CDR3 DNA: TGTGCCAGCAGTTTATCCCTAAGCTCCTACAATGAGCAGTTCTTC

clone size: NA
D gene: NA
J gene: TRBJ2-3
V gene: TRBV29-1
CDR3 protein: CSAVDTTDTQYF
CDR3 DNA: TGCAGCGCCGTCGACACCACAGATACGCAGTATTTT

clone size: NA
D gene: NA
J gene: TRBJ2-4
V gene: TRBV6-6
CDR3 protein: CASSYLRGGNIQCF
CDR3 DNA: TGTGCCAGCAGTTACTTACGTGGCGGGAACATTCAGTGCTTC

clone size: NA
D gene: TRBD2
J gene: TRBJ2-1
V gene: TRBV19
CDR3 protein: CASGLAGEVAYNEQFF
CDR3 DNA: TGTGCCAGCGGACTAGCGGGAGAAGTGGCCTACAATGAGCAGTTCTTC

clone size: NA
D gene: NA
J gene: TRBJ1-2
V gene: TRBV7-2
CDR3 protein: CASSLVIGYGYTF
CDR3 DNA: TGTGCCAGCAGCTTAGTGATCGGCTATGGCTACACCTTC

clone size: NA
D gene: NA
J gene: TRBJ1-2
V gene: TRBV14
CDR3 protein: CASSPTTGTNGYTF
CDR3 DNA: TGTGCCAGCAGCCCAACGACAGGTACAAATGGCTACACCTTC

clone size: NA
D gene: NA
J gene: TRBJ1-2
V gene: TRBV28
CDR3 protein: CASSTWSREKGYTF
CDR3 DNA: TGTGCCAGCAGTACCTGGTCCCGGGAAAAGGGCTACACCTTC

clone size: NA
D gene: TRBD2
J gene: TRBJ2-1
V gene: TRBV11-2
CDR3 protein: CASSRLAGGYEQFF
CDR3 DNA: TGTGCCAGCAGCAGGCTAGCGGGAGGGTATGAGCAGTTCTTC

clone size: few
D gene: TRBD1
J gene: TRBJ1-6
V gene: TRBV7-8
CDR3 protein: CASSSPGTGENSPLHF
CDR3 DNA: TGTGCCAGCAGCTCCCCCGGGACAGGGGAAAATTCACCCCTCCACTTT

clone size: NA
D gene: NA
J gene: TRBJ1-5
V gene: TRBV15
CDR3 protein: CATSRGQSNQPQHF
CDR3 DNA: TGTGCCACCAGCAGAGGACAGAGCAATCAGCCCCAGCATTTT

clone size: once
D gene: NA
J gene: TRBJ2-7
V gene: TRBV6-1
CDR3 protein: CASSHSHEQYF
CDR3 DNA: TGTGCCAGCAGCCATTCCCACGAGCAGTACTTC

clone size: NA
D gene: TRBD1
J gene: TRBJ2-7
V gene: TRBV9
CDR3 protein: CASSPGQGASYEQYF
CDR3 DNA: TGTGCCAGCAGCCCCGGACAGGGGGCTTCTTACGAGCAGTACTTC

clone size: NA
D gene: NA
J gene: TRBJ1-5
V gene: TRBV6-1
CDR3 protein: CASSAGWSQPQHF
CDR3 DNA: TGTGCCAGCAGTGCAGGGTGGTCTCAGCCCCAGCATTTT

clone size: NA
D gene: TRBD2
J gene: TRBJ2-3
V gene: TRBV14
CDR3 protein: CASSQDRGGSASTDTQYF
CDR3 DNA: TGTGCCAGCAGCCAAGATCGCGGCGGGAGTGCAAGCACAGATACGCAGTATTTT

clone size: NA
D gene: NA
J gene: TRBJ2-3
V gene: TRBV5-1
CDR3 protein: CASSLETGLPGTDTQYF
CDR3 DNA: TGCGCCAGCAGCCTGGAGACGGGACTTCCTGGGACAGATACGCAGTATTTT

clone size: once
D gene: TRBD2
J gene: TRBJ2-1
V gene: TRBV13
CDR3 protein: CASGTSAYNEQFF
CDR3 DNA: TGTGCCAGCGGGACTAGCGCGTACAATGAGCAGTTCTTC

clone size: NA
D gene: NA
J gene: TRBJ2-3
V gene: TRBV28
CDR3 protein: CASSPLGGDTQYF
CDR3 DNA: TGTGCCAGCAGTCCCCTAGGAGGGGATACGCAGTATTTT

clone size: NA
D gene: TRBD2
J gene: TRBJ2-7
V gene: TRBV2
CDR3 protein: CASSEPRGLAGKLDEQYF
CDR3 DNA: TGTGCCAGCAGTGAACCCCGGGGACTAGCGGGAAAGTTGGACGAGCAGTACTTC

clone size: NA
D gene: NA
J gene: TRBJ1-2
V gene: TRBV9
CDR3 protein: CASSPSGRANKGYTF
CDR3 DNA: TGTGCCAGCAGCCCGAGCGGACGCGCGAATAAAGGCTACACCTTC

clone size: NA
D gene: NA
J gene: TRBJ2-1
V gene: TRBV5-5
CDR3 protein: CASSLNRECEQFF
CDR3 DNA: TGTGCCAGCAGCCTTAACAGGGAATGTGAGCAGTTCTTC

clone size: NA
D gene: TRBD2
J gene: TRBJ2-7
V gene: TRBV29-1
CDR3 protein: CSVDVLAGGCEQYF
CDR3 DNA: TGCAGCGTTGACGTACTAGCGGGAGGGTGTGAGCAGTACTTC

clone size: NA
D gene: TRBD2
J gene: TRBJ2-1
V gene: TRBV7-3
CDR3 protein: CASSIGTSGPLGEQFF
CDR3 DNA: TGTGCCAGCAGCATAGGGACTAGCGGGCCGTTAGGTGAGCAGTTCTTC

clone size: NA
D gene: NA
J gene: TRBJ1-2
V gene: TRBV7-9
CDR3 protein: CASSLAPPGHLYGYTF
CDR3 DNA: TGTGCCAGCAGCTTAGCGCCCCCTGGACACCTCTATGGCTACACCTTC

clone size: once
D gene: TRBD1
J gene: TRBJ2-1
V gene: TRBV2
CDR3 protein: CASSGQGAFNEQFF
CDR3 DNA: TGTGCCAGCAGCGGACAGGGGGCGTTCAATGAGCAGTTCTTC

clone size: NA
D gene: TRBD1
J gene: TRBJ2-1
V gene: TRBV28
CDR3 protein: CASSVSWTRGYSSYNEQFF
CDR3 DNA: TGTGCCAGCAGTGTTTCCTGGACCAGGGGGTATAGCTCCTACAATGAGCAGTTCTTC

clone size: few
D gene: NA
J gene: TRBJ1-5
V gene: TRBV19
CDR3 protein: CASSKRGRERQPQHF
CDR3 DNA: TGTGCCAGTAGTAAGCGCGGCAGGGAAAGGCAGCCCCAGCATTTT

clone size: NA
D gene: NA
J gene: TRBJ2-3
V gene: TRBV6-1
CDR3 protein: CASSRGLAVTDTQYF
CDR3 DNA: TGTGCCAGCAGCCGGGGGCTAGCGGTTACAGATACGCAGTATTTT

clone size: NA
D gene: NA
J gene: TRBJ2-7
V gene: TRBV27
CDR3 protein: CASSLYRAGTGEQYF
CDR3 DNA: TGTGCCAGCAGTTTATACCGGGCGGGAACGGGCGAGCAGTACTTC

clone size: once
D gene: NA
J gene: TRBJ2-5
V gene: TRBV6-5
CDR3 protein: CASSQGGLQETQYF
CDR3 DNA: TGTGCCAGCAGCCAGGGTGGGCTACAAGAGACCCAGTACTTC

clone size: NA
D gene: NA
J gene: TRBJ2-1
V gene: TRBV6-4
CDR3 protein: CASSGGPSPNEQFF
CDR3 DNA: TGTGCCAGCAGCGGGGGGCCCTCCCCCAATGAGCAGTTCTTC

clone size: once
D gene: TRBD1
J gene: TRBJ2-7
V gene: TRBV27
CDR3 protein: CASSPQGRQGNWYEQYF
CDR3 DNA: TGTGCCAGCAGTCCCCAGGGTCGACAGGGTAATTGGTACGAGCAGTACTTC

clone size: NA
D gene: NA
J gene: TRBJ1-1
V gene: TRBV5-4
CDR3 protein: CASSLRGDTEAFF
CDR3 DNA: TGTGCCAGCAGCCTTCGGGGGGACACTGAAGCTTTCTTT

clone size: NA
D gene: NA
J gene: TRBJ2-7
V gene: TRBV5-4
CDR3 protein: CASSDESGNYEQYF
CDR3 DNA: TGTGCCAGCAGCGATGAGAGCGGAAACTACGAGCAGTACTTC

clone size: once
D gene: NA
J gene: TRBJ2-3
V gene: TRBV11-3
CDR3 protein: CASSFGAPGADTQYF
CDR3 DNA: TGTGCCAGCAGCTTTGGAGCACCCGGGGCAGATACGCAGTATTTT

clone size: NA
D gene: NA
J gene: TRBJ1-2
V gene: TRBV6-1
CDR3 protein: CAARPGNYGYTF
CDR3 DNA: TGTGCCGCCCGGCCAGGGAATTATGGCTACACCTTC

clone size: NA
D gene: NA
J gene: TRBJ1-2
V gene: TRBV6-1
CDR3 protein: CASQGFGYTF
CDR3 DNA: TGTGCCAGCCAGGGATTTGGCTACACCTTC

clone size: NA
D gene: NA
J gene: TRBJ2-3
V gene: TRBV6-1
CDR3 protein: CATRSRGHLADTQYF
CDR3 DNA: TGTGCCACACGGAGCAGGGGCCATTTGGCAGATACGCAGTATTTT

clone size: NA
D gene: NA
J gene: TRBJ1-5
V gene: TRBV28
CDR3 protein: CASSFSGADSNQPQHF
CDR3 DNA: TGTGCCAGCAGTTTCTCAGGGGCCGATAGCAATCAGCCCCAGCATTTT

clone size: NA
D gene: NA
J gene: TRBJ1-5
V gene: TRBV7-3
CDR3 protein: CASSSDRNQPQHF
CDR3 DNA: TGTGCCAGCAGCTCGGACAGAAATCAGCCCCAGCATTTT

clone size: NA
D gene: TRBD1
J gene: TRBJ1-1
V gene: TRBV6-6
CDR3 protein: CASRQGAHTEAFF
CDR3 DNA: TGTGCCAGCAGACAGGGGGCCCACACTGAAGCTTTCTTT

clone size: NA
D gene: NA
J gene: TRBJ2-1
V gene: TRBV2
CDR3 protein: CASSVQGLNYNEQFF
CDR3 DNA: TGTGCCAGCAGTGTACAGGGATTGAACTACAATGAGCAGTTCTTC

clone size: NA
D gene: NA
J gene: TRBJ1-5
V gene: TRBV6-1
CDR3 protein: CASSEWEVGGNQPQHF
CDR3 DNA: TGTGCCAGCAGTGAATGGGAGGTAGGCGGGAATCAGCCCCAGCATTTT

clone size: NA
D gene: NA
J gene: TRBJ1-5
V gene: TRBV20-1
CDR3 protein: CSARRNQPQHF
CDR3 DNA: TGCAGTGCTAGGCGAAATCAGCCCCAGCATTTT

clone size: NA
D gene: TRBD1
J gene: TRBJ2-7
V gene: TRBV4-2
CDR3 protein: CASSLGQGYEQYF
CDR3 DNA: TGTGCCAGCAGCCTCGGACAGGGCTACGAGCAGTACTTC

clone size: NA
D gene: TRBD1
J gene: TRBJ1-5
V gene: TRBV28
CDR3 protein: CASSSHEGATNQPQHF
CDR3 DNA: TGTGCCAGCAGCTCCCATGAGGGGGCTACCAATCAGCCCCAGCATTTT